A single sample gave rise to the 28 T cell receptor beta chains below, sequenced in a study of shared clonotypes between healthy human individuals. Assay used: immunoSEQ multiplex PCR; TCRdb lists only in-frame clones, some missing. Of over 850,000 clones listed, approximately 78% are singletons. The sample consisted of memory CD4+ T cells from PBMCs. Documented subset: CD45RA-negative fraction. These receptors all come from a man younger than 35 in good health. Some clones in this sample may be carry-over from other donors' samples.

The V gene is TRBV7-2, the J gene TRBJ2-3; no clear D. CDR1 and CDR2 from the germline V gene are SGHTA and FQGNSA. Trimming stripped 5 bases from V and 0 bases from J, with 9 bases between. The CDR3 is 14 residues long. DNA for the CDR3: TGTGCCAGCAGCCAAAGCCCTAGCACAGATACGCAGTATTTT. Protein product: CASSQSPSTDTQYF.

This chain links TRBV2 with TRBJ2-1; D unresolved. The CDR3 spans 13 residues. Germline CDR1 reads SNHLY; CDR2 reads FYNNEI. Deletions cut 1 base from V and 5 bases from J, with 6 bases between. The CDR3 nucleotides read TGTGCCAGCAGTGAAGAGGCTAACAATGAGCAGTTCTTC. Amino acids: CASSEEANNEQFF.

The count of this clone is one. The CDR3 loop reads CASSGRQGVVSSTDTQYF. Here the CDR3 DNA reads TGTGCCAGCAGCGGTAGACAGGGGGTGGTCTCTAGCACAGATACGCAGTATTTT. The chain joins TRBV7-6 to TRBJ2-3, with 9 bases aligning to TRBD1. The CDR3 sequence is 18 residues long. Looked up from germline, CDR1 is SGHVS and CDR2 is FNYEAQ. V lost 5 bases to trimming and J lost 0 bases; unmatched junction nucleotides: 12.

The chain employs TRBV5-6 and TRBJ1-1; D gene uncertain. In germline, CDR1 is SGHDT, CDR2 YYEEEE. Trimming shortened V by 0 bases and J by 1 base, and 7 bases separated the two germline ends. There are 14 residues in the CDR3. The CDR3 loop reads CASSLAGRNTEAFF. The CDR3 DNA follows: TGTGCCAGCAGCTTGGCCGGACGGAACACTGAAGCTTTCTTT.

This chain uses TRBV19 with TRBJ2-1; 7 nucleotides align to TRBD1. V was pared by 4 bases and J by 6 bases, with 3 bases of the junction left unmatched. This CDR3 comprises 13 residues. Looked up from germline, CDR1 is LNHDA and CDR2 is SQIVND (reference sequence). DNA for the CDR3: TGTGCCAGTAGTACATACAGGGGCAATGAGCAGTTCTTC. It is translated as CASSTYRGNEQFF. The whole variable domain, filled in from reference TRBV19 and TRBJ2-1, reads DGGITQSPKYLFRKEGQNVTLSCEQNLNHDAMYWYRQDPGQGLRLIYYSQIVNDFQKGDIAEGYSVSREKKESFPLTVTSAQKNPTAFYLCASSTYRGNEQFFGPGTRLTVL.

The J gene is TRBJ2-4, the V gene TRBV7-9; D possibly uses TRBD1 or TRBD2 (5 bases each). Trimming stripped 2 bases from V and 5 bases from J, with 10 bases between. The germline V gene encodes CDR1 SEHNR and CDR2 FQNEAQ (reference sequence). The CDR3 runs 14 residues. The DNA of the CDR3 is TGTGCCAGCAGCTTATGGGGGAGAGAAAACATTCAGTACTTC. Amino acids: CASSLWGRENIQYF.

This clone was counted at least ten times. The rearrangement uses TRBV6-6 and TRBJ1-2; D gene uncertain. The V and J ends lost 2 bases and 8 bases respectively, with 9 bases between them. The CDR3 sequence is 12 residues long. Germline lookup yields CDR1 MNHNY and CDR2 SVGAGI (reference sequence). The CDR3 sequence: CASSYGSTGYTF. The CDR3 nucleotides are TGTGCCAGCAGTTACGGGTCTACGGGCTACACCTTC.

The CDR3 DNA follows: TGTGCCTGGAGCCCAGGACAGGTCTATGGCTACACCTTC. The encoded protein is CAWSPGQVYGYTF. The J gene is TRBJ1-2, the V gene TRBV30, with 7 positions matching TRBD1. Germline V lookup: CDR1 GTSNPN, CDR2 SVGIG (reference sequence). The CDR3 contains 13 residues. The V segment lost 3 bases and the J segment 4 bases; nucleotides outside the gene matches: 5.

In its sample, this clone was seen a few times. This rearrangement joins TRBV28 to TRBJ2-3, with 13 bases matching TRBD2. The CDR3 runs to 14 residues. Germline lookup yields CDR1 MDHEN and CDR2 SYDVKM. Unmatched junction bases numbered 5, after V lost 6 bases and J lost 8 bases. For the CDR3, the DNA is TGTGCCAGCAGCAAACTAGCGGGAGGGGGTACGCAGTATTTT. This translates into CASSKLAGGGTQYF. Complete variable domain (other parts from reference TRBV28 and TRBJ2-3): DVKVTQSSRYLVKRTGEKVFLECVQDMDHENMFWYRQDPGLGLRLIYFSYDVKMKEKGDIPEGYSVSREKKERFSLILESASTNQTSMYLCASSKLAGGGTQYFGPGTRLTVL.

This chain links TRBV27 with TRBJ2-7; no definite D call. Germline CDR1 MNHEY, CDR2 SMNVEV (reference sequence). V lost 8 bases and J 0 bases, leaving 20 bases between the germline ends. The CDR3 is 16 amino acids. The CDR3 reads CASSSLLAEPSYEQYF. The CDR3 nucleotides are TGTGCCAGCTCCTCACTTTTGGCCGAGCCCTCCTACGAGCAGTACTTC.

This clone was seen only a few times. This same CDR3 is encoded by further DNA sequences in the sample. The chain combines TRBV6-5 with TRBJ1-1; D remains unclear. Germline-derived CDR1 and CDR2 are MNHEY and SVGAGI. The CDR3 extends over 11 amino acids. V lost 11 bases, J lost 4 bases, and 11 bases lay in between. The CDR3 DNA reads TGTGCCTCACGCCGGGGCACTGAAGCTTTCTTT. Amino acids: CASRRGTEAFF.

V is TRBV9 and J is TRBJ2-7; 7 bases agree with TRBD1. This CDR3 has 14 amino acids. Germline V gene sequence: CDR1 SGDLS, CDR2 YYNGEE. Germline trimming cut 0 bases from V and 5 bases from J; bases unmatched to any gene: 5. The CDR3 region has the DNA TGTGCCAGCAGCGTAGGAGGGGGCCAGGACGAGCAGTACTTC. Translation: CASSVGGGQDEQYF.

V is TRBV28 and J is TRBJ1-2; D not certain. Between the trimmed V and J ends, which lost 6 bases and 2 bases, there was a span of 16 bases. Germline values: CDR1 MDHEN, CDR2 SYDVKM. The CDR3 spans 15 residues. For the CDR3, the DNA is TGTGCCAGCAGCATACTATCAGGTTCCAACTATGGCTACACCTTC. It translates to CASSILSGSNYGYTF.

This clone was counted between two and nine times. The chain is built from TRBV6-5 and TRBJ1-3; D is perhaps TRBD1 (6 bases). The V end was cut by 5 bases, the J end by 3 bases, with 11 bases between. The CDR3 has 14 residues. CDR1 MNHEY and CDR2 SVGAGI come from the germline V gene. CDR3 residues: CASSLAQGGNTIYF. CDR3 in DNA: TGTGCCAGCAGTCTCGCACAGGGTGGAAACACCATATATTTT.

DNA for the CDR3: TGTGCCAGCAGCACTAGCGGTACCGACACAGATACGCAGTATTTT. It specifies CASSTSGTDTDTQYF. The chain uses TRBV11-3 and TRBJ2-3; TRBD2 aligns across 8 bases. Losses at the gene ends were 5 bases for V and 2 bases for J; bases not matched to a gene: 6. This CDR3 has 15 amino acids. Per germline, CDR1 SGHNT and CDR2 YENEEA.

J is TRBJ2-3 and V is TRBV7-3; 7 positions match TRBD1. Germline V gene lookup returns CDR1 SGHTA and CDR2 FQGTGA. The CDR3 spans 14 residues. The V segment lost 5 bases and the J segment 1 base; nucleotides outside the gene matches: 3. The CDR3 loop is CASSRTGGTDTQYF. In DNA, the CDR3 is TGTGCCAGCAGCCGAACAGGGGGCACAGATACGCAGTATTTT.

The chain recombines TRBV5-1 with TRBJ2-5, with D tentatively TRBD2 (5 bases). V lost 1 base and J lost 2, with 12 bases in between. Germline CDR1 and CDR2: SGHRS and YFSETQ. CDR3 length: 15 amino acids. CDR3 loop: CASSLFSTGQETQYF. DNA for the CDR3: TGCGCCAGCAGCTTGTTCTCGACGGGACAAGAGACCCAGTACTTC.

This clone came up many times. This CDR3 is also generated by other DNA sequences in the sample. V is TRBV5-1 and J is TRBJ2-7; tentative D call: TRBD2 (6 bases). CDR3 length equals 15 residues. V shed 0 bases and J shed 0 bases, with 10 bases lying between them. Germline-derived CDR1 and CDR2 are SGHRS and YFSETQ. CDR3 in amino acids: CASSLEAGGSYEQYF. DNA for the CDR3: TGCGCCAGCAGCTTGGAAGCCGGGGGCTCCTACGAGCAGTACTTC.

The chain couples TRBV10-2 to TRBJ2-2; 7 nucleotides match TRBD2. The germline V gene has CDR1 WSHSY and CDR2 SAAADI. There are 14 residues in the CDR3. Germline trimming cut 8 bases from V and 7 bases from J; bases unmatched to any gene: 10. As DNA, the CDR3 is TGCGCCAGCGAGAACCGGGGGGATATCGGGGAGCTGTTTTTT. It yields the protein CASENRGDIGELFF.

Comments on this clone: This specimen includes other DNA sequences encoding the same CDR3. The chain has TRBV9 and TRBJ2-5, with D possibly TRBD2 on 6 matching bases. V lost 0 bases, J lost 4 bases, and 10 bases lay in between. CDR3 length equals 14 residues. Per germline, CDR1 SGDLS and CDR2 YYNGEE. The CDR3 reads CASSVGAGLETQYF. DNA of the CDR3: TGTGCCAGCAGCGTAGGGGCGGGGTTAGAGACCCAGTACTTC.

The chain uses TRBV5-3 and TRBJ1-3; D unclear. TRBV5-3 is designated an ORF whose function remains uncertain. Trimming shortened V by 4 bases and J by 0 bases, and 11 bases separated the two germline ends. The CDR3 runs 15 residues. CDR3 loop: CARSPGSISGNTIYF. CDR3 nucleotides: TGTGCCAGAAGCCCCGGGTCGATCTCTGGAAACACCATATATTTT.

In this sample, this clone turned up a few times. The chain couples TRBV4-1 to TRBJ2-7; the D gene could be TRBD1 or TRBD2 (5 bases each). This CDR3 contains 14 residues. Per germline, CDR1 MGHRA and CDR2 YSYEKL. V was shortened by 1 base and J by 3 bases, with 10 bases between the two germline ends. CDR3 sequence: CASSQGLRGYEQYF. CDR3 DNA sequence: TGCGCCAGCAGCCAAGGATTGAGGGGCTACGAGCAGTACTTC.

The chain has TRBV4-2 and TRBJ2-7; tentative D call: TRBD2 (6 bases). This CDR3 is 15 amino acids long. CDR1 and CDR2 (germline): LGHNA, YNFKEQ. Trimming left V 0 bases short and J 0 bases short, with 9 bases between. The CDR3: CASSQDLGGSYEQYF. CDR3 nucleotide sequence: TGTGCCAGCAGCCAAGATTTGGGAGGCTCCTACGAGCAGTACTTC.

The chain combines TRBV4-1 with TRBJ2-3; 12 bases map to TRBD2. This CDR3 region has 17 residues. Germline CDR1 is MGHRA and CDR2 is YSYEKL. V trimming: 0 bases; J trimming: 4 bases; junction bases outside the gene matches: 5. The CDR3 protein is CASSQDRLAGGADTQYF. The CDR3 nucleotides are TGCGCCAGCAGCCAAGATCGGCTAGCGGGAGGGGCAGATACGCAGTATTTT.

The genes are TRBV30 and TRBJ2-7; unclear D gene. CDR1 and CDR2 from the germline V gene are GTSNPN and SVGIG (reference sequence). The CDR3 consists of 12 residues. V lost 2 bases and J 2 bases, leaving 7 bases between the germline ends. CDR3: CAWSLSTYEQYF. For the CDR3, the DNA is TGTGCCTGGAGTCTGAGTACCTACGAGCAGTACTTC.

This clone has only a few counts. This sequence joins TRBV27 and TRBJ1-1; no clear D gene. Germline V lookup: CDR1 MNHEY, CDR2 SMNVEV (reference sequence). The V end lost 7 bases, the J end lost 6 bases, and 12 bases lay between the germline ends. This CDR3 region has 12 residues. The CDR3 spells CASTEQDAEAFF. The CDR3 nucleotides read TGTGCCAGCACCGAGCAGGATGCTGAAGCTTTCTTT.

The V and J genes are TRBV5-1 and TRBJ2-3; possible D gene TRBD1, 6 bases. The germline gives CDR1 SGHRS, CDR2 YFSETQ. V dropped 4 bases and J dropped 6 bases, with 12 bases sitting between them. This CDR3 has 13 amino acids. CDR3 loop: CASSEPGEDTQYF. The CDR3 DNA follows: TGCGCCAGCAGCGAACCAGGGGAGGATACGCAGTATTTT.

The genes are TRBV7-7 and TRBJ2-5; 14 bases are shared with TRBD2. The CDR3 runs to 17 residues. CDR1 and CDR2 from the germline V gene are SSHAT and FNYEAQ (reference sequence). Trimming at V came to 5 bases and at J to 2 bases, leaving 7 bases not matched to a gene. The CDR3 spells CASSQGLAGGIQETQYF. The CDR3 nucleotides read TGTGCCAGCAGCCAAGGACTAGCGGGAGGCATTCAAGAGACCCAGTACTTC.